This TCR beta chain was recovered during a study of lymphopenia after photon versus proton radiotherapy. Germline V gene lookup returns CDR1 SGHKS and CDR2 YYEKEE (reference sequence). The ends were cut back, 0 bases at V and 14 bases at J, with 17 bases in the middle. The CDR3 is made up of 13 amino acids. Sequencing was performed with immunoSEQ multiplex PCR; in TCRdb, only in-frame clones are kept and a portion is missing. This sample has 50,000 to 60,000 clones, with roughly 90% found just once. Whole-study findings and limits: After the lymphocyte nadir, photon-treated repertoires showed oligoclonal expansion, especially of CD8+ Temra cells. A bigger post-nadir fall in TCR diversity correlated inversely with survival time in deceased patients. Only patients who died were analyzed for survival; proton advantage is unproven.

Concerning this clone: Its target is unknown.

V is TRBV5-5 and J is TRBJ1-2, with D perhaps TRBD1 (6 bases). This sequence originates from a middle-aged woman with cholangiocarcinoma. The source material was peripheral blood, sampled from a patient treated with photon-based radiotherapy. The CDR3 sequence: CASSLVGQPSRTF. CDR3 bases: TGTGCCAGCAGCTTGGTCGGACAGCCCTCGAGGACCTTC. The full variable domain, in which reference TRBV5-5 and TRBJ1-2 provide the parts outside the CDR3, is DAGVTQSPTHLIKTRGQQVTLRCSPISGHKSVSWYQQVLGQGPQFIFQYYEKEERGRGNFPDRFSARQFPNYSSELNVNALLLGDSALYLCASSLVGQPSRTFGSGTRLTVV.